The clone carrying this T cell receptor beta chain was observed a handful of times. Its antigen is still unknown. The data were taken from a study of T-cell memory formation after mild COVID-19. As for the study in general: Largely donor-specific TCR clusters were found.

The study's findings and limits: Mainly CM and EM harbored the contracting CD4+ clones; mainly EMRA harbored the CD8+ ones. The pre-infection memory compartment contained some responding clones, suggesting cross-reactive memory joined.

Per the germline V gene, CDR1 is SQVTM and CDR2 is ANQGSEA. This CDR3 has 13 amino acids. V was cut by 4 bases and J by 0 bases, with 7 bases left in between. Barcoded TCR alpha and TCR beta cDNA libraries with UMIs came from 5'RACE using constant-segment primers. In TCRdb, the 5' RACE reads were re-called with MiXCR into one record per CDR3 protein. Of around 510,000 distinct CDR3 sequences listed, less than 25% are singletons. The sequence derives from an adult woman who had mild COVID-19 (a few samples of this study predate the infection). Cell type and time point are not known. Sequenced sample: PBMCs or a T cell subset sorted from them (not recorded which). This rearrangement joins TRBV29-1 to TRBJ2-1; D is unresolved. In DNA form, the CDR3 reads TGCAGCGTTGCTGAGAGCTCCTACAATGAGCAGTTCTTC. It is translated as CSVAESSYNEQFF.